This T cell receptor (beta chain) was captured by sequencing in a study of blood T cells in healthy people across ages. PCR was performed a second time for about 7 to 11 cycles using a sample-barcoded 5' primer and a J-beta primer mix. TCRdb re-analysed the 5' RACE reads in MiXCR, keeping a single row per CDR3 protein. This sample has approximately 1.5 million distinct CDR3 sequences; 34% occur once, and the top ten carry about 10%. Peripheral blood from each donor was collected in a volume of ten milliliters. Total RNA, at least 5.5 micrograms per sample, was extracted from PBMCs. Findings and caveats of the study: Versus aged donors, long-lived donors had higher diversity and more naive CD4+ cells. Because sorting was not performed, PBMCs prevented conclusive naive versus antigen-experienced comparison.

This clonotype was counted between two and nine times. Antigen specificity is unknown. The sample was blood. The receptor comes from a woman aged 25 to 45 in good health.

CDR3 bases: TGTGCCAGCAGCGAGTGGGGACAGGGGGATTGGAATTCACCCCTCCACTTT. It translates to CASSEWGQGDWNSPLHF. The chain recombines TRBV9 with TRBJ1-6; 11 bases fit TRBD1. The CDR3 is made up of 17 amino acids. V shed 3 bases and J 7 bases; nucleotides not matched to a gene: 9. The V gene's germline CDR1 is SGDLS and CDR2 YYNGEE.